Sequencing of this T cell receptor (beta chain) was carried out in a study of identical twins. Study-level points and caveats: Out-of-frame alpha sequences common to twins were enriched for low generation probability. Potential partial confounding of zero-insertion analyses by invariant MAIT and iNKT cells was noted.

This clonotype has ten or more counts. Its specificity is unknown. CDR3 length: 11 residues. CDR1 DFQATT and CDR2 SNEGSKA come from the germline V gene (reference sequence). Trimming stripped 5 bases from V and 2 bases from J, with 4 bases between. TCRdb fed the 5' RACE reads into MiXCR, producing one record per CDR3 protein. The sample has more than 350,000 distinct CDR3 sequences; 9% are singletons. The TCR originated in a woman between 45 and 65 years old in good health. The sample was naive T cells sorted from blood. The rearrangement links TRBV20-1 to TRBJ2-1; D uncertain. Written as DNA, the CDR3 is TGCAGTGCTGGCACCTACAATGAGCAGTTCTTC. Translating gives CSAGTYNEQFF.